This TCR beta chain is from a study of Graves' ophthalmopathy and Graves' hyperthyroidism. In the study overall: The blood sample was drawn at first diagnosis and before any treatment.

RNA transcripts were the template, and TCR beta CDR3 regions were amplified from them. HTBI primers were employed in first-round RT-PCR, then a second-round multiplex PCR followed. In TCRdb, the multiplex PCR reads were re-called with MiXCR into one record per CDR3 protein. The sample lists hundreds of thousands of distinct CDR3 sequences; around 40% were seen once. If patients had other autoimmune diseases, uncontrolled infections, pregnancy or lactation, they were excluded. Out of around 10 ml of fresh peripheral blood, PBMCs were obtained. Findings of the study overall: Thyroid clonotypes that were expanded above 0.001 frequency mostly also appeared in blood.

This clonotype occurred a few times. The target antigen is unknown. This CDR3 is 17 amino acids long. The germline V gene encodes CDR1 KGHDR and CDR2 SFDVKD. Trimming removed 2 bases from V and 5 bases from J; junction bases left unmatched: 10. This TCR was sampled from an adult man with Graves' ophthalmopathy. Material: peripheral blood. This chain links TRBV24-1 with TRBJ1-5; 8 nucleotides line up with TRBD1. CDR3 amino acids: CATSDSDRGKGDQPQHF. The CDR3 bases are TGTGCCACCAGTGATTCTGACAGGGGTAAAGGGGATCAGCCCCAGCATTTT.